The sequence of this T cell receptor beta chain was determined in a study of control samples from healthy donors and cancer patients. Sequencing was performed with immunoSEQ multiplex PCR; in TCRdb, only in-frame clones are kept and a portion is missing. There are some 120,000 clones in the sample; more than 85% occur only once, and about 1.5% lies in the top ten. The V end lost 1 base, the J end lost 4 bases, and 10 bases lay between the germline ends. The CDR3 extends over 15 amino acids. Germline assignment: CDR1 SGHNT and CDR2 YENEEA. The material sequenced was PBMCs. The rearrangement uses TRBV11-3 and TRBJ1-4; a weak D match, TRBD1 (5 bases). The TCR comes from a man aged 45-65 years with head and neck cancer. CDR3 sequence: CASSLARQFNEKLFF. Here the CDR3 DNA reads TGTGCCAGCAGCTTAGCTCGACAGTTTAATGAAAAACTGTTTTTT.